Presented here are 24 T cell receptor beta chains from one specimen sequenced in a study of T cell responses to AZD1222 COVID-19 vaccine. Data came from immunoSEQ multiplex PCR; TCRdb stores just in-frame clones and leaves some out. The sample contains tens of thousands of clones, 84% of which appear only once. This specimen consisted of peripheral blood, obtained on day 0 of AZD1222 vaccination. All receptors derive from an adult in good health.

The chain joins TRBV7-2 to TRBJ1-2; D ambiguous. CDR3 length: 19 residues. Germline V gives CDR1 SGHTA, CDR2 FQGNSA. V was clipped by 0 bases and J by 2 bases, with 22 bases between them. The CDR3 nucleotides read TGTGCCAGCAGCTTAGCCCGAGAGAGCCCCCGTAAGGGAAACTATGGCTACACCTTC. Translating it yields CASSLARESPRKGNYGYTF. The full variable domain, rest sourced from reference TRBV7-2 and TRBJ1-2, is GAGVSQSPSNKVTEKGKDVELRCDPISGHTALYWYRQSLGQGLEFLIYFQGNSAPDKSGLPSDRFSAERTGGSVSTLTIQRTQQEDSAVYLCASSLARESPRKGNYGYTFGSGTRLTVV.

This clone has just one count. The V gene is TRBV14, the J gene TRBJ2-7; D unclear. The CDR3 covers 14 residues. CDR1 and CDR2 from the germline V gene are SGHDN and FVKESK. V lost 2 bases to trimming and J lost 6 bases, with 14 bases between them. The CDR3 here is CASSQHFLGTEQYF. Written as DNA, the CDR3 is TGTGCCAGCAGCCAACATTTCTTGGGTACCGAGCAGTACTTC.

The chain couples TRBV3-1 (or the pseudogene TRBV3-2) to TRBJ2-1, with 7 positions matching TRBD2. The CDR3 contains 17 residues. The V and J ends lost 4 bases and 8 bases, in that order; junction bases with no gene match: 17. The germline V gene has CDR1 LGHDT and CDR2 YNNKEL (reference sequence). The CDR3 region has the DNA TGTGCCAGCAGCCGCCGAGGGCGCGGGAGCGGGGTATATGAGCAGTTCTTC. Protein sequence: CASSRRGRGSGVYEQFF.

This chain joins TRBV5-1 and TRBJ2-7, with 11 bases fitting TRBD2. Unmatched junction bases numbered 12, after V lost 6 bases and J lost 7 bases. Germline V gives CDR1 SGHRS, CDR2 YFSETQ. The CDR3 contains 15 residues. CDR3 amino acids: CASNLRTSGPQEQYF. The CDR3 DNA is TGCGCCAGCAACCTTCGGACTAGCGGGCCTCAGGAGCAGTACTTC. Drawing the rest from reference TRBV5-1 and TRBJ2-7, the complete variable domain is KAGVTQTPRYLIKTRGQQVTLSCSPISGHRSVSWYQQTPGQGLQFLFEYFSETQRNKGNFPGRFSGRQFSNSRSEMNVSTLELGDSALYLCASNLRTSGPQEQYFGPGTRLTVT.

The genes are TRBV6-5 and TRBJ1-5, with 9 positions matching TRBD1. Germline values: CDR1 MNHEY, CDR2 SVGAGI. This CDR3 is 15 amino acids long. The V gene end was trimmed by 7 bases and the J gene end by 4 bases; junction bases not matched to a gene: 8. The CDR3 bases are TGTGCCAGCAAACCGGGACAGGGTTGGAATCAGCCCCAGCATTTT. Protein product: CASKPGQGWNQPQHF.

The V and J genes are TRBV7-2 and TRBJ1-2, with TRBD1 as a possible D gene (6 bases). Trimming shortened V by 5 bases and J by 8 bases, and 12 bases separated the two germline ends. This CDR3 region has 12 residues. Germline assignment: CDR1 SGHTA and CDR2 FQGNSA. CDR3 nucleotide sequence: TGTGCCAGCAGCCCGGACAGAAGGGGCTACACCTTC. Its translation is CASSPDRRGYTF. Variable domain in full (rest from reference TRBV7-2 and TRBJ1-2): GAGVSQSPSNKVTEKGKDVELRCDPISGHTALYWYRQSLGQGLEFLIYFQGNSAPDKSGLPSDRFSAERTGGSVSTLTIQRTQQEDSAVYLCASSPDRRGYTFGSGTRLTVV.

This chain joins TRBV10-3 and TRBJ2-7; D may be TRBD1 or TRBD2 (5 bases each). Trimming shortened V by 5 bases and J by 6 bases, and 14 bases separated the two germline ends. The CDR3 extends over 13 amino acids. The V gene's germline CDR1 is ENHRY and CDR2 SYGVKD. The chain's CDR3 is CAISPGDRGEQYF. The CDR3 region has the DNA TGTGCCATCAGTCCCGGGGACCGCGGCGAGCAGTACTTC.

CDR3 sequence reads: CASSRSGSGADTQYF. The CDR3 coding sequence is TGCGCCAGCAGCCGTAGCGGGAGCGGTGCAGATACGCAGTATTTT. The chain has TRBV4-3 and TRBJ2-3; 9 nucleotides agree with TRBD2. The CDR3 contains 15 residues. The V gene's germline CDR1 is LGHNA and CDR2 YSLEER. V was clipped by 4 bases and J by 4 bases; unmatched bases: 6.

The chain has TRBV6-5 and TRBJ2-3, with D possibly called TRBD1 or TRBD2 (7 bases each). Trimming took 6 bases from V and 2 from J, leaving 15 bases between them. Germline-derived CDR1 and CDR2 are MNHEY and SVGAGI. The CDR3 is 15 residues long. CDR3 sequence reads: CASRRTGDYTDTQYF. The CDR3 DNA reads TGTGCCAGCAGGAGAACAGGGGACTACACAGATACGCAGTATTTT.

The V and J genes are TRBV11-2 and TRBJ2-3; D gene uncertain. Trimming stripped 5 bases from V and 3 bases from J, with 6 bases between. Germline V gene data show CDR1 as SGHAT and CDR2 as FQNNGV. The CDR3 has 12 residues. CDR3 DNA: TGTGCCAGCAGCCCCCAGACAGATACGCAGTATTTT. Encoded protein: CASSPQTDTQYF.

The chain links TRBV10-3 to TRBJ1-1; D may be TRBD1 (5 bases). The CDR3 is 15 amino acids. V dropped 4 bases and J dropped 1 base, with 13 bases sitting between them. Looked up from germline, CDR1 is ENHRY and CDR2 is SYGVKD. CDR3 nucleotide sequence: TGTGCCATCAGTGCAATCACAGGAGGGAACACTGAAGCTTTCTTT. It encodes CAISAITGGNTEAFF.

This clone was observed once. V and J are TRBV27 and TRBJ2-3; D may be TRBD1 or TRBD2 (6 bases each). V was trimmed by 4 bases and J by 4 bases, leaving 12 bases between them. The germline gives CDR1 MNHEY, CDR2 SMNVEV (reference sequence). This CDR3 is 14 amino acids long. CDR3 sequence: CASSYGGPPDTQYF. CDR3 coding DNA: TGTGCCAGCAGTTACGGGGGCCCCCCAGATACGCAGTATTTT.

The gene calls are TRBV6-5 and TRBJ2-5, with TRBD2 as a possible D gene (7 bases). This CDR3 region has 14 residues. Germline CDR1 MNHEY, CDR2 SVGAGI. V lost 8 bases and J lost 4, with 17 bases in between. This CDR3 reads CASQDWGGGETQYF. The CDR3 bases are TGTGCCAGCCAGGATTGGGGGGGCGGAGAGACCCAGTACTTC.

The chain joins TRBV4-1 to TRBJ2-4, with a tentative D call TRBD2 (6 bases). Trimming pared 1 base from V and 0 bases from J, leaving 13 bases between. The CDR3 loop spans 17 amino acids. CDR1 and CDR2 (germline): MGHRA, YSYEKL. CDR3 loop: CASSQGRGRTAKNIQYF. The CDR3 DNA sequence: TGCGCCAGCAGCCAAGGGCGGGGCCGCACAGCCAAAAACATTCAGTACTTC.

The chain links TRBV27 to TRBJ2-7, with 10 bases lining up with TRBD2. V was pared by 0 bases and J by 1 base, with 6 bases of the junction left unmatched. The CDR3 is made up of 17 amino acids. Germline values: CDR1 MNHEY, CDR2 SMNVEV (reference sequence). In DNA form, the CDR3 reads TGTGCCAGCAGTTTATCGAATCGAGCGGGAGGGTCCTACGAGCAGTACTTC. Translation gives CASSLSNRAGGSYEQYF.

The gene calls are TRBV28 and TRBJ1-4; possibly TRBD1 for D (5 bases). The V end was cut by 5 bases, the J end by 0 bases, with 13 bases between. This CDR3 region has 16 residues. Germline V lookup: CDR1 MDHEN, CDR2 SYDVKM. The DNA of the CDR3 is TGTGCCAGCAGTCGGGGGAACACAGCAACTAATGAAAAACTGTTTTTT. It specifies CASSRGNTATNEKLFF.

This clone is a singleton in its sample. J is TRBJ2-3 and V is TRBV20-1; 8 nucleotides agree with TRBD2. In germline, CDR1 is DFQATT, CDR2 SNEGSKA (reference sequence). V was pared by 3 bases and J by 2 bases, with 7 bases of the junction left unmatched. The CDR3 length is 15 residues. CDR3 protein: CSASTASGHTDTQYF. The DNA of the CDR3 is TGCAGTGCTAGTACGGCTAGCGGGCACACAGATACGCAGTATTTT.

The chain carries TRBV28 and TRBJ1-1; D is unresolved. Trimming pared 6 bases from V and 0 bases from J, leaving 14 bases between. The CDR3 spans 15 residues. Germline V lookup: CDR1 MDHEN, CDR2 SYDVKM. CDR3 coding DNA: TGTGCCAGCAGCCCAACCAGTGAGATGAACACTGAAGCTTTCTTT. This encodes CASSPTSEMNTEAFF.

The chain couples TRBV7-9 to TRBJ1-1; no firm D call. This CDR3 is 15 amino acids long. Germline V gives CDR1 SEHNR, CDR2 FQNEAQ (reference sequence). The V end lost 1 base, the J end lost 1 base, and 10 bases lay between the germline ends. The DNA of the CDR3 is TGTGCCAGCAGCTTAGGCATAGGGCCGAACACTGAAGCTTTCTTT. It specifies CASSLGIGPNTEAFF.

This clone was seen only once. The rearrangement joins TRBV20-1 to TRBJ2-7; maybe TRBD1 (6 bases). The CDR3 spans 11 residues. V shed 4 bases and J shed 3 bases, with 7 bases lying between them. Germline V gene sequence: CDR1 DFQATT, CDR2 SNEGSKA (reference sequence). The CDR3 reads CSANRVYEQYF. The CDR3 coding sequence is TGCAGTGCTAACAGGGTCTACGAGCAGTACTTC.

This chain uses TRBV7-9 with TRBJ2-7, with D unclear. The CDR3 consists of 14 residues. Between the trimmed V and J ends, which lost 1 base and 4 bases, there was a span of 11 bases. Germline V lookup: CDR1 SEHNR, CDR2 FQNEAQ (reference sequence). CDR3 sequence reads: CASSLEPLRYEQYF. CDR3 nucleotides: TGTGCCAGCAGCTTAGAACCGCTCAGATACGAGCAGTACTTC.

The DNA of the CDR3 is TGTGCCAGCAGCCAAGTAACCGGGAGGGGGCAGACCCAGTACTTC. This sequence encodes CASSQVTGRGQTQYF. The V call is TRBV14, the J call TRBJ2-5; D may be TRBD2 (8 bases). Trimming cost V 1 base and J 6 bases, with 15 bases left between them. The V gene's germline CDR1 is SGHDN and CDR2 FVKESK. This CDR3 comprises 15 residues.

This clone showed up just once. The rearrangement uses TRBV28 and TRBJ1-1; 9 positions match TRBD1. The CDR3 length is 13 residues. The junction had 5 bases not matched to a gene; V was cut back by 6 bases and J by 6 bases. In germline, CDR1 is MDHEN, CDR2 SYDVKM. CDR3 sequence reads: CASSPQGAAEAFF. In DNA form, the CDR3 reads TGTGCCAGCAGCCCACAGGGGGCAGCTGAAGCTTTCTTT.

V is TRBV30 and J is TRBJ1-5; tentatively, D is TRBD1 (6 bases). The V and J ends lost 8 bases and 0 bases respectively, with 8 bases between them. This CDR3 comprises 12 residues. Germline CDR1 and CDR2: GTSNPN and SVGIG (reference sequence). In DNA form, the CDR3 reads TGTGCCGGGGGGCATAGCAATCAGCCCCAGCATTTT. Encoded protein: CAGGHSNQPQHF.